The present T cell receptor beta chain was sequenced within a study of cytomegalovirus exposure and HLA in healthy donors. On this clone itself: Its antigen remains unidentified. The same CDR3 can be traced to other DNA sequences in this sample.

The PCR had 60 Vbeta and 13 Jbeta primers. Profiling relied on immunoSEQ multiplex PCR, and the TCRdb table lists in-frame clones only, not all of them. The data contain 200,000 or so clones, 65% to 85% of them seen just once; the ten biggest clones take up under 7%. Trimming removed 5 bases from V and 5 bases from J, with 9 bases in between. Per germline, CDR1 MNHEY and CDR2 SMNVEV (reference sequence). This CDR3 is 12 amino acids long. Study-level findings and limits: In a later analysis, TCR association rates varied by HLA locus: DRB1 most, HLA-C fewest. The sole available immune exposure information was CMV serostatus.

The chain links TRBV27 to TRBJ2-5; maybe TRBD2 (5 bases). This TCR came from a woman younger than 45 in good health and CMV-seropositive. The sample taken for sequencing was PBMCs. This chain's CDR3 is CASSPRGETQYF. The CDR3 DNA is TGTGCCAGCAGTCCCCGCGGGGAGACCCAGTACTTC.